A selection of T cell receptor beta chains follows, all from one sample in a study of OX40 agonist ivuxolimab in advanced cancers. The data were produced by immunoSEQ multiplex PCR, yet TCRdb's version contains in-frame clones alone and is incomplete. In the table there are about 120,000 clones, 80% to 95% of which are singletons. Sequencing was performed on CD4+ or CD8+ T cells sorted from blood, taken in a trial of the OX40 agonist ivuxolimab. These receptors were taken from an adult with an advanced solid tumor such as melanoma, head and neck, liver or kidney cancer. Each CDR3 is given with its conserved first and last residue. The order of the fields is D gene, clone size, V gene, J gene, CDR3 protein, CDR3 DNA. D genes are given only for firm matches. A row's size may be missing; if present it is once, few, many or a size class.

-,-,TRBV7-2,TRBJ1-3,CASSLERAFSGNTIYF,TGTGCCAGCAGCTTAGAGAGGGCCTTCTCTGGAAACACCATATATTTT
TRBD1,-,TRBV6-1,TRBJ1-1,CASSAPRDRGHLGTEAFF,TGTGCCAGCAGTGCCCCCCGGGACAGGGGGCACTTGGGCACTGAAGCTTTCTTT
TRBD2,-,TRBV4-3,TRBJ2-1,CASSQSGLAGDLEHNEQFF,TGCGCCAGCAGCCAAAGTGGCCTAGCGGGAGACTTGGAACACAATGAGCAGTTCTTC
TRBD1,-,TRBV18,TRBJ2-1,CASSPGTGEYNEQFF,TGTGCCAGCTCACCTGGGACAGGAGAATACAATGAGCAGTTCTTC
TRBD1,once,TRBV5-1,TRBJ2-3,CASSRDRSTDTQYF,TGCGCCAGCAGCCGGGACAGGAGCACAGATACGCAGTATTTT
-,-,TRBV18,TRBJ2-3,CASSPSVADTQYF,TGTGCCAGCTCACCTTCGGTAGCAGATACGCAGTATTTT
-,-,TRBV7-3,TRBJ2-5,CASSLTGGLGQETQYF,TGTGCCAGCAGCTTAACTGGGGGGCTAGGGCAAGAGACCCAGTACTTC
-,-,TRBV6-4,TRBJ1-4,CASSRQIDEKLFF,TGTGCCAGCAGCCGACAGATAGACGAAAAACTGTTTTTT
-,-,TRBV25-1,TRBJ1-4,CASSELGATNEKLFF,TGTGCCAGCAGTGAACTTGGGGCAACTAATGAAAAACTGTTTTTT
-,-,TRBV6-5,TRBJ1-5,CASSPTYSSNQPQHF,TGTGCCAGCAGTCCAACCTACTCTAGCAATCAGCCCCAGCATTTT
TRBD1,-,TRBV4-3,TRBJ1-1,CASSQAGTGAAEAFF,TGCGCCAGCAGCCAAGCCGGGACAGGGGCAGCTGAAGCTTTCTTT
-,-,TRBV7-3,TRBJ2-6,CASSLSGAGANVLTF,TGTGCCAGCAGCTTATCAGGGGCTGGGGCCAACGTCCTGACTTTC
-,-,TRBV21-1,TRBJ2-7,CASNSKLRERAYEQYF,TGTGCCAGCAACTCAAAGCTGCGGGAGAGGGCCTACGAGCAGTACTTC
-,-,TRBV6-5,TRBJ1-1,CASSHGRGRTEAFF,TGTGCCAGCTCCCACGGACGGGGTCGCACTGAAGCTTTCTTT
-,-,TRBV11-2,TRBJ2-2,CASSLVTRVDTGELFF,TGTGCCAGCAGCTTAGTGACTAGAGTCGACACCGGGGAGCTGTTTTTT
-,-,TRBV5-1,TRBJ1-1,CASSWGDMNTEAFF,TGCGCCAGCAGCTGGGGAGACATGAACACTGAAGCTTTCTTT
-,-,TRBV6-1,TRBJ1-3,CASYRVENTIYF,TGTGCCAGCTACAGGGTTGAAAACACCATATATTTT
TRBD2,-,TRBV5-1,TRBJ2-5,CASSSRQLAGGQETQYF,TGCGCCAGCAGCTCCCGACAGCTAGCGGGAGGCCAAGAGACCCAGTACTTC
TRBD1,-,TRBV5-8,TRBJ2-3,CASSVTGTGKSAQYF,TGTGCCAGCAGCGTTACCGGGACAGGGAAAAGCGCGCAGTATTTT
-,-,TRBV19,TRBJ1-1,CASSTQGRTEAFF,TGTGCCAGTAGTACACAGGGAAGGACTGAAGCTTTCTTT
TRBD2,-,TRBV11-3,TRBJ2-1,CASGSSGASYNEQFF,TGTGCCAGCGGGTCTAGCGGGGCGTCCTACAATGAGCAGTTCTTC
TRBD1,-,TRBV5-1,TRBJ2-1,CASSLPGTGYHNEQFF,TGCGCCAGCAGCCTCCCCGGGACAGGGTACCACAATGAGCAGTTCTTC
-,-,TRBV7-9,TRBJ2-5,CASSLAGLETQYF,TGTGCCAGCAGCTTAGCAGGCCTGGAGACCCAGTACTTC
-,-,TRBV2,TRBJ1-5,CASRETDMGNQPQHF,TGTGCCAGCAGGGAGACAGACATGGGCAATCAGCCCCAGCATTTT
-,few,TRBV2,TRBJ2-1,CATLLEASYNEQFF,TGTGCCACCCTCTTGGAAGCGAGTTACAATGAGCAGTTCTTC
-,-,TRBV7-9,TRBJ2-7,CASSITRSEQYF,TGTGCCAGCAGCATCACTAGGTCCGAGCAGTACTTC
TRBD2,-,TRBV7-9,TRBJ2-7,CASSLGGAGEQYF,TGTGCCAGCAGCTTAGGTGGAGCGGGAGAGCAGTACTTC
TRBD1,-,TRBV7-2,TRBJ2-7,CASSSRTGSYEQYF,TGTGCCAGCAGCTCTCGGACAGGCTCCTACGAGCAGTACTTC
-,-,TRBV5-1,TRBJ2-2,CASSSGHANTGELFF,TGCGCCAGCAGCAGCGGACACGCGAACACCGGGGAGCTGTTTTTT
-,-,TRBV4-1,TRBJ1-5,CASSQGDTSNQPQHF,TGCGCCAGCAGCCAAGGGGACACAAGCAATCAGCCCCAGCATTTT
-,once,TRBV4-1,TRBJ2-1,CASSPMFAINEQFF,TGCGCCAGCAGCCCCATGTTTGCCATCAATGAGCAGTTCTTC
-,-,TRBV7-3,TRBJ2-7,CASSLDTSYEQYF,TGTGCCAGCAGCTTAGACACCTCCTACGAGCAGTACTTC
TRBD1,-,TRBV15,TRBJ2-4,CATSGGQGKNIQYF,TGTGCCACCAGCGGGGGACAGGGCAAAAACATTCAGTACTTC
TRBD2,-,TRBV11-2,TRBJ2-1,CASSLASGYYNEQFF,TGTGCCAGCAGCTTGGCTAGCGGTTACTACAATGAGCAGTTCTTC
-,-,TRBV7-9,TRBJ1-4,CASSSSGNEKLFF,TGTGCCAGCAGCTCGTCGGGGAATGAAAAACTGTTTTTT
TRBD2,-,TRBV18,TRBJ2-7,CASSPGGGTYEQYF,TGTGCCAGCTCCCCCGGGGGGGGAACCTACGAGCAGTACTTC
TRBD2,-,TRBV11-2,TRBJ2-3,CASSPKVGAGVTDTQYF,TGTGCCAGCAGCCCCAAGGTTGGGGCGGGGGTCACAGATACGCAGTATTTT
TRBD2,once,TRBV10-3,TRBJ2-1,CAIRGTSGNEQFF,TGTGCCATCAGGGGGACTAGCGGGAATGAGCAGTTCTTC
-,-,TRBV28,TRBJ2-7,CASSSPPLSYEQYF,TGTGCCAGCAGCTCCCCACCCCTATCTTACGAGCAGTACTTC
-,-,TRBV19,TRBJ2-3,CASSDQSSTDTQYF,TGTGCCAGTAGTGACCAGTCTAGCACAGATACGCAGTATTTT
TRBD2,-,TRBV11-1,TRBJ2-3,CASSRTRTDTQYF,TGTGCCAGCAGCCGGACTAGAACAGATACGCAGTATTTT
TRBD1,-,TRBV2,TRBJ2-3,CASRGQGVRTDTQYF,TGTGCCAGCAGAGGACAGGGGGTACGCACAGATACGCAGTATTTT
TRBD2,-,TRBV5-5,TRBJ2-1,CASSPLSGGSYNEQFF,TGTGCCAGCAGCCCCCTTTCGGGGGGGTCATACAATGAGCAGTTCTTC
TRBD1,-,TRBV19,TRBJ1-5,CASSTTGQGSQPQHF,TGTGCCAGTAGTACAACGGGACAGGGGAGTCAGCCCCAGCATTTT
-,-,TRBV7-6,TRBJ2-5,CASSLARGRGAETQYF,TGTGCCAGCAGCTTAGCGCGGGGAAGAGGGGCGGAGACCCAGTACTTC
-,-,TRBV5-5,TRBJ1-5,CASSLGVWTDSNQPQHF,TGTGCCAGCAGCTTGGGTGTTTGGACAGATAGCAATCAGCCCCAGCATTTT
TRBD2,-,TRBV9,TRBJ2-1,CASSVELAGGNNEQFF,TGTGCCAGCAGCGTAGAATTGGCGGGGGGAAACAATGAGCAGTTCTTC
-,-,TRBV6-5,TRBJ1-3,CASSYRGYSGNTIYF,TGTGCCAGCAGTTACCGGGGGTACTCTGGAAACACCATATATTTT
TRBD1,-,TRBV7-4,TRBJ2-7,CASRGTGSPYEQYF,TGTGCCAGCAGGGGGACAGGGTCCCCCTACGAGCAGTACTTC
-,-,TRBV7-3,TRBJ2-1,CASSPGSLYNEQFF,TGTGCCAGCAGCCCCGGGAGTTTATACAATGAGCAGTTCTTC
-,once,TRBV28,TRBJ1-1,CASSWGQVNTEAFF,TGTGCCAGCAGCTGGGGGCAGGTGAACACTGAAGCTTTCTTT
-,-,TRBV6-1,TRBJ1-1,CASSDNLNTEAFF,TGTGCCAGCAGTGACAACTTGAACACTGAAGCTTTCTTT
TRBD2,-,TRBV7-3,TRBJ2-1,CASSPSSGSKYEQFF,TGTGCCAGCAGCCCATCTAGCGGGAGTAAGTATGAGCAGTTCTTC
-,-,TRBV5-5,TRBJ2-2,CASSLVSGHNTGELFF,TGTGCCAGCAGCTTGGTATCGGGCCACAACACCGGGGAGCTGTTTTTT
-,-,TRBV27,TRBJ1-3,CASSLRGGTSGNTIYF,TGTGCCAGCAGTTTACGTGGGGGGACCTCTGGAAACACCATATATTTT
TRBD1,-,TRBV2,TRBJ2-6,CASSEARDRVVPRSNVLTF,TGTGCCAGCAGTGAAGCGAGGGACAGGGTGGTCCCCAGGTCCAACGTCCTGACTTTC
-,-,TRBV18,TRBJ2-7,CASSPSQGPGYEQYF,TGTGCCAGCTCGCCCTCGCAGGGCCCGGGGTACGAGCAGTACTTC
TRBD2,once,TRBV19,TRBJ2-3,CASNGLAASTDTQYF,TGTGCCAGTAATGGCCTAGCGGCTAGCACAGATACGCAGTATTTT
-,-,TRBV14,TRBJ2-2,CASSQIRGGTGELFF,TGTGCCAGCAGCCAAATCAGGGGAGGCACCGGGGAGCTGTTTTTT
TRBD1,-,TRBV4-1,TRBJ2-3,CASSQDRTGMLYTQYF,TGCGCCAGCAGCCAAGATCGGACAGGGATGTTATATACGCAGTATTTT